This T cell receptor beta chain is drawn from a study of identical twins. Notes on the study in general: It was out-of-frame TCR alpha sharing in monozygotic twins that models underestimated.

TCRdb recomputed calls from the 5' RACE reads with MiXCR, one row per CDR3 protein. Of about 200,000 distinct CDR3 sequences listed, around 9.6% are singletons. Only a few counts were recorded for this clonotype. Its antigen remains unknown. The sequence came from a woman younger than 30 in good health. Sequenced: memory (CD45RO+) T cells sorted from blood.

The DNA for the CDR3 is TGCAGTGCTCAGGACAGTTATTACACAGATACGCAGTATTTT. Its translation is CSAQDSYYTDTQYF. The chain joins TRBV20-1 to TRBJ2-3, with D possibly matching TRBD1 (6 bases). V was shortened by 5 bases and J by 2 bases, with 14 bases between the two germline ends. The CDR3 contains 14 residues. Germline-derived CDR1 and CDR2 are DFQATT and SNEGSKA (reference sequence).